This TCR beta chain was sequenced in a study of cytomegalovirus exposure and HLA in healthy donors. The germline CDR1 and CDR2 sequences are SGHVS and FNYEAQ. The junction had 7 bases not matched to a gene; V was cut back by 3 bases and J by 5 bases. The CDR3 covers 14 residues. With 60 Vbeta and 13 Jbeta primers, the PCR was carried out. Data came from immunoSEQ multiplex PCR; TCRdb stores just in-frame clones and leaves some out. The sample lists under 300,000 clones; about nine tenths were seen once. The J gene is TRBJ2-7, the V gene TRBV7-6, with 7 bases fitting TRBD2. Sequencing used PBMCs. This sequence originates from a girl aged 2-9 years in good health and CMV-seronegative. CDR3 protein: CASSFPGRNHEQYF. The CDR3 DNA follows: TGTGCCAGCAGCTTTCCCGGGAGGAACCACGAGCAGTACTTC.